The 18 T cell receptor beta chains below come from one sample, sequenced in a study of regulatory T cells in long-lasting Graves disease. With iRepertoire HTBI primers and Arm-PCR of CDR3 regions, TCR beta libraries were built. TCRdb reprocessed the multiplex PCR reads with MiXCR, giving one entry per CDR3 protein. The table has over 400,000 distinct CDR3 sequences, about 14% seen once. Noted time point: newly diagnosed GD, antithyroid drugs for less than 3 months. Extracted RNA from PBMCs served as the source of the TCR library. Another study also made use of these data, one on T cells in Graves' hyperthyroidism and ophthalmopathy.

The input for sequencing was peripheral blood mononuclear cells (PBMCs), taken at new diagnosis, from a patient treated with antithyroid drugs. The receptors come from a woman aged 45 to 65 with Graves disease.

In this sample, this clonotype turned up many times. V and J are TRBV2 and TRBJ2-3, with D perhaps matching TRBD2 (6 bases). The ends were cut back, 6 bases at V and 1 base at J, with 17 bases in the middle. Germline V CDR1 and CDR2: SNHLY, FYNNEI. The CDR3 sequence is 16 residues long. The CDR3 DNA follows: TGTGCCAGCAGGGGCCCGGGACTGTCGCGCACAGATACGCAGTATTTT. Amino acids: CASRGPGLSRTDTQYF. The variable domain in full, with the rest retrieved from reference TRBV2 and TRBJ2-3, is EPEVTQTPSHQVTQMGQEVILRCVPISNHLYFYWYRQILGQKVEFLVSFYNNEISEKSEIFDDQFSVERPDGSNFTLKIRSTKLEDSAMYFCASRGPGLSRTDTQYFGPGTRLTVL.

The table lists this clonotype with a few counts. The chain employs TRBV5-1 and TRBJ1-1; TRBD1 matches at 9 bases. The CDR3 covers 19 residues. Germline-derived CDR1 and CDR2 are SGHRS and YFSETQ. The junction had 17 bases not matched to a gene; V was cut back by 2 bases and J by 3 bases. The CDR3 region is CASSFGWRENRGRDTEAFF. CDR3 DNA: TGCGCCAGCAGCTTCGGCTGGAGGGAGAACAGGGGGCGAGACACTGAAGCTTTCTTT.

The chain is built from TRBV9 and TRBJ2-5; TRBD1 matches at 7 bases. V lost 3 bases, J lost 0 bases, and 5 bases stayed unmatched. The CDR3 sequence is 15 residues long. Per germline, CDR1 SGDLS and CDR2 YYNGEE. In DNA form, the CDR3 reads TGTGCCAGCAGCGCTACGACAGGGAACCAAGAGACCCAGTACTTC. It codes for CASSATTGNQETQYF. Based on the CDR3 plus reference TRBV9 and TRBJ2-5, the full variable domain is DSGVTQTPKHLITATGQRVTLRCSPRSGDLSVYWYQQSLDQGLQFLIQYYNGEERAKGNILERFSAQQFPDLHSELNLSSLELGDSALYFCASSATTGNQETQYFGPGTRLLVL.

This chain connects TRBV29-1 to TRBJ2-5, with TRBD2 identical over 7 bases. J was trimmed by 5 bases and V by 4 bases; bases with no gene match: 4. This CDR3 has 12 residues. CDR1 is SQVTM, CDR2 ANQGSEA, per germline. The CDR3 spells CSVGGGSETQYF. The CDR3 DNA reads TGCAGCGTTGGTGGCGGGAGCGAGACCCAGTACTTC.

This clonotype appeared many times. The V call is TRBV2, the J call TRBJ1-4; 9 bases fit TRBD1. This CDR3 has 15 amino acids. Trimming removed 8 bases from V and 6 bases from J; junction bases left unmatched: 10. Per germline, CDR1 SNHLY and CDR2 FYNNEI. The CDR3: CASRAGTGWDEKLFF. The CDR3 nucleotides read TGTGCCAGCCGCGCTGGGACAGGGTGGGATGAAAAACTGTTTTTT.

This clonotype was observed a handful of times. This may be a read error: a much more frequent sequence differs by one nucleotide. CDR3 nucleotides: TGTGCCGGCAGTAACCGACAGTCCGCCCTTTACGAGCAGTACTTC. Its protein is CAGSNRQSALYEQYF. The V and J genes are TRBV7-9 and TRBJ2-7, with a weak D call TRBD1 (5 bases). The CDR3 extends over 15 amino acids. Looked up from germline, CDR1 is SEHNR and CDR2 is FQNEAQ (reference sequence).

This clonotype was picked up many times. The chain employs TRBV2 and TRBJ1-6; D gene uncertain. Germline V gene lookup returns CDR1 SNHLY and CDR2 FYNNEI. V lost 7 bases and J lost 8, with 9 bases in between. CDR3 length equals 12 residues. CDR3 residues: CASNFQYSPLHF. CDR3 DNA sequence: TGTGCCAGCAATTTTCAATATTCACCCCTCCACTTT.

This clonotype was seen many times. The chain links TRBV6-1 to TRBJ2-7, with D unresolved. The CDR3 is 14 residues long. Trimming stripped 9 bases from V and 1 base from J, with 16 bases between. CDR1 is MNHNS, CDR2 SASEGT, per germline. The CDR3: CASRAQLGSYEQYF. The CDR3 coding sequence is TGTGCCAGTCGGGCCCAGCTGGGGTCCTACGAGCAGTACTTC.

This clonotype was seen repeatedly, ten times or more. This rearrangement joins TRBV11-2 to TRBJ1-1; D is uncertain. The CDR3 is 13 amino acids. V was shortened by 0 bases and J by 1 base, with 3 bases between the two germline ends. In germline, CDR1 is SGHAT, CDR2 FQNNGV. CDR3 region: CASSLEENTEAFF. The CDR3 DNA reads TGTGCCAGCAGCTTAGAGGAGAACACTGAAGCTTTCTTT.

The chain is built from TRBV10-3 and TRBJ2-6; 10 bases align to TRBD1. This CDR3 has 18 residues. The germline V gene encodes CDR1 ENHRY and CDR2 SYGVKD. The V segment lost 6 bases and the J segment 0 bases; nucleotides outside the gene matches: 8. Here the CDR3 reads CAIRAGTGEFSGANVLTF. The CDR3 DNA follows: TGTGCCATCAGAGCCGGGACAGGGGAATTCTCTGGGGCCAACGTCCTGACTTTC.

This clonotype has ten or more counts. The rearrangement uses TRBV18 and TRBJ1-1; tentatively, D is TRBD1 (6 bases). Germline V lookup: CDR1 KGHSH, CDR2 LQKENI. V lost 0 bases and J 4 bases, leaving 9 bases between the germline ends. This CDR3 has 14 residues. The CDR3 DNA reads as TGTGCCAGCTCACCACCGGGGGGCACCACTGAAGCTTTCTTT. It specifies CASSPPGGTTEAFF.

In its sample, this clonotype was seen many times. The V and J genes are TRBV5-1 and TRBJ1-1, with TRBD1 matching over 9 bases. J lost 5 bases, V lost 0 bases, and 5 bases had no gene match. CDR3 size: 15 residues. Germline CDR1 SGHRS, CDR2 YFSETQ. CDR3 residues: CASSLDRGLYTEAFF. DNA for the CDR3: TGCGCCAGCAGCTTGGACAGGGGGCTGTATACTGAAGCTTTCTTT.

There are many counts of this clonotype. The CDR3 nucleotides read TGCAGTGCTAGAGGTCAACAGGGGCAGGACACTGAAGCTTTCTTT. Its translation is CSARGQQGQDTEAFF. V usage is TRBV20-1 and J usage is TRBJ1-1; 7 bases are a match to TRBD1. CDR3 length: 15 amino acids. The germline V gene encodes CDR1 DFQATT and CDR2 SNEGSKA (reference sequence). Germline trimming cut 1 base from V and 3 bases from J; bases unmatched to any gene: 8.

This clonotype was picked up many times. The chain uses TRBV20-1 and TRBJ2-7; 13 positions agree with TRBD2. Germline CDR1 is DFQATT and CDR2 is SNEGSKA (reference sequence). With V trimmed by 3 bases and J by 3 bases, 11 bases remained unmatched. CDR3 length: 17 residues. Here the CDR3 DNA reads TGCAGTGCTAGTGGCGGGACTAGCGGGATGGGCCGCTACGAGCAGTACTTC. This translates into CSASGGTSGMGRYEQYF.

This clonotype appeared many times. The chain carries TRBV30 and TRBJ2-7; the match to TRBD2 covers 8 bases. V shed 2 bases and J 2 bases; nucleotides not matched to a gene: 5. Germline lookup yields CDR1 GTSNPN and CDR2 SVGIG (reference sequence). The CDR3 has 14 amino acids. The CDR3 loop is CAWSWREVPYEQYF. The CDR3 DNA is TGTGCCTGGAGTTGGCGGGAGGTGCCCTACGAGCAGTACTTC.

This clonotype was seen repeatedly, ten times or more. The J gene is TRBJ2-3, the V gene TRBV6-1, with TRBD2 matching over 11 bases. V lost 10 bases to trimming and J lost 3 bases; unmatched junction nucleotides: 9. CDR1 and CDR2 (germline): MNHNS, SASEGT. The CDR3 has 15 residues. The CDR3 loop is CATGVGTSGTDTQYF. The CDR3 DNA reads TGTGCCACGGGTGTCGGGACTAGCGGTACAGATACGCAGTATTTT.

The chain is built from TRBV12-3 or TRBV12-4 and TRBJ2-1; maybe TRBD2 (5 bases). V gave up 5 bases and J gave up 2 bases, with 13 bases separating them. The CDR3 is made up of 15 amino acids. CDR3 DNA sequence: TGTGCCAGCAGTACCAGCGGTCCAACCTACAATGAGCAGTTCTTC. Its translation is CASSTSGPTYNEQFF.

This clonotype showed up just a few times. The chain employs TRBV4-2 and TRBJ1-2; 8 bases line up with TRBD1. The CDR3 sequence is 15 residues long. Germline lookup yields CDR1 LGHNA and CDR2 YNFKEQ. The J segment lost 3 bases and the V segment lost 3 bases, leaving 6 bases of the junction unmatched. The CDR3 spells CASSQVTGADYGYTF. The CDR3 DNA is TGTGCCAGCAGCCAGGTGACAGGGGCGGACTATGGCTACACCTTC.